The 31 T cell receptor beta chains given below trace back to one sample, sequenced in a study of blood T cells in healthy people across ages. The second PCR ran roughly 7 to 12 cycles with a sample-barcoded 5' primer and J-beta primers. TCRdb passed the 5' RACE reads through MiXCR, listing each CDR3 protein once. The sample has approximately 770,000 distinct CDR3 sequences, 58% seen once; the top ten hold 22%. The specimen sequenced was blood. All receptors derive from a young man in good health.

This clonotype was counted only a few times. The V call is TRBV10-3, the J call TRBJ2-5; D is perhaps TRBD2 (6 bases). V shed 9 bases and J shed 2 bases, with 13 bases lying between them. The germline V gene has CDR1 ENHRY and CDR2 SYGVKD. The length of the CDR3 is 13 residues. The CDR3 spells CAIAGSPQETQYF. In nucleotides, the CDR3 is TGTGCCATTGCGGGGTCACCGCAAGAGACCCAGTACTTC.

The chain links TRBV20-1 to TRBJ2-1; 13 nucleotides line up with TRBD2. V was clipped by 4 bases and J by 5 bases; unmatched bases: 2. The CDR3 length is 14 residues. The V gene's germline CDR1 is DFQATT and CDR2 SNEGSKA (reference sequence). CDR3 in DNA: TGCAGTGCTACGGGACTAGCGGGGCACAATGAGCAGTTCTTC. Translated, it gives CSATGLAGHNEQFF.

The gene calls are TRBV4-2 and TRBJ2-5; D perhaps matches TRBD1 (6 bases). Germline V gene data show CDR1 as LGHNA and CDR2 as YNFKEQ. The CDR3 is 14 residues long. Trimming took 4 bases from V and 2 from J, leaving 11 bases between them. The CDR3 sequence is CASSLKRGQETQYF. The DNA of the CDR3 is TGTGCCAGCAGCCTAAAGAGGGGGCAAGAGACCCAGTACTTC.

The rearrangement joins TRBV20-1 to TRBJ2-7; 7 bases are shared with TRBD1. The CDR3 has 14 residues. V lost 6 bases, J lost 2 bases, and 10 bases stayed unmatched. Germline loops: CDR1 DFQATT, CDR2 SNEGSKA (reference sequence). CDR3 bases: TGCAGTGCGGGCCTGACAGGGCGCCCCTACGAGCAGTACTTC. Its translation is CSAGLTGRPYEQYF.

The J gene is TRBJ1-1, the V gene TRBV12-3 or TRBV12-4; a weak D match, TRBD1 (5 bases). V shed 5 bases and J shed 1 base, with 17 bases lying between them. The CDR3 has 16 residues. CDR3 residues: CASSPFWGRKNTEAFF. CDR3 nucleotide sequence: TGTGCCAGCAGTCCCTTCTGGGGCAGAAAGAACACTGAAGCTTTCTTT.

V gene TRBV20-1 combines with J gene TRBJ1-4; possibly TRBD1 for D (5 bases). V gave up 4 bases and J gave up 7 bases, with 13 bases separating them. CDR1 is DFQATT, CDR2 SNEGSKA, per germline (reference sequence). The CDR3 is 13 amino acids. CDR3 in amino acids: CSAKEAGGEKLFF. In DNA, the CDR3 is TGCAGTGCTAAAGAGGCGGGGGGTGAAAAACTGTTTTTT.

The rearrangement uses TRBV2 and TRBJ2-1; the match to TRBD2 covers 7 bases. CDR3 length equals 16 residues. Per the germline V gene, CDR1 is SNHLY and CDR2 is FYNNEI. V lost 6 bases, J lost 5 bases, and 13 bases stayed unmatched. CDR3 in amino acids: CASSKRSGERNNEQFF. The CDR3 coding sequence is TGTGCCAGCAGCAAAAGAAGCGGGGAGAGAAACAATGAGCAGTTCTTC.

This chain connects TRBV30 to TRBJ1-5; D uncertain. Trimming cost V 2 bases and J 4 bases, with 9 bases left between them. The CDR3 covers 13 residues. Germline V CDR1 and CDR2: GTSNPN, SVGIG (reference sequence). The CDR3 nucleotides read TGTGCCTGGAGTAGGTCGGGGAATCAGCCCCAGCATTTT. Translation gives CAWSRSGNQPQHF.

This clonotype has at least ten counts. This chain links TRBV9 with TRBJ1-2; D uncertain. The CDR3 covers 14 residues. Germline CDR1 and CDR2: SGDLS and YYNGEE. Trimming shortened V by 4 bases and J by 8 bases, and 18 bases separated the two germline ends. CDR3 region: CASSPDNGARGYTF. Here the CDR3 DNA reads TGTGCCAGCAGCCCCGACAATGGAGCGAGGGGCTACACCTTC.

The V gene is TRBV7-2, the J gene TRBJ1-2; tentative D call: TRBD1 (5 bases). Germline CDR1 is SGHTA and CDR2 is FQGNSA. V was pared by 0 bases and J by 3 bases, with 8 bases between. CDR3 length: 14 residues. The CDR3 is CASSLAGTHYGYTF. CDR3 DNA: TGTGCCAGCAGCTTAGCCGGGACCCACTATGGCTACACCTTC. Variable domain in full (rest from reference TRBV7-2 and TRBJ1-2): GAGVSQSPSNKVTEKGKDVELRCDPISGHTALYWYRQSLGQGLEFLIYFQGNSAPDKSGLPSDRFSAERTGGSVSTLTIQRTQQEDSAVYLCASSLAGTHYGYTFGSGTRLTVV.

This clonotype was observed once. V gene TRBV9 combines with J gene TRBJ2-5, with 14 bases aligning to TRBD2. CDR3 length: 18 residues. V shed 4 bases, J shed 5 bases, and the junction held 13 bases outside the gene matches. Germline CDR1 is SGDLS and CDR2 is YYNGEE. The CDR3 DNA sequence: TGTGCCAGCAGCCGGAAAGTGGGACTAGCGGGAGTAGAGGAGACCCAGTACTTC. Translation gives CASSRKVGLAGVEETQYF.

The CDR3 sequence: CASSPHDERLAGKYEQYF. CDR3 DNA: TGTGCCAGCAGCCCACATGATGAAAGACTAGCGGGAAAATACGAGCAGTACTTC. The chain is built from TRBV14 and TRBJ2-7; 11 bases align to TRBD2. J gave up 4 bases and V 4 bases, and 15 bases lay outside the gene matches. The CDR3 runs 18 residues. Germline V gene lookup returns CDR1 SGHDN and CDR2 FVKESK. The full variable domain, completed using reference TRBV14 and TRBJ2-7, is EAGVTQFPSHSVIEKGQTVTLRCDPISGHDNLYWYRRVMGKEIKFLLHFVKESKQDESGMPNNRFLAERTGGTYSTLKVQPAELEDSGVYFCASSPHDERLAGKYEQYFGPGTRLTVT.

This clonotype was seen just once. The rearrangement links TRBV29-1 to TRBJ1-1, with 10 nucleotides matching TRBD1. The ends lost 7 bases at V and 3 bases at J; junction bases unmatched: 5. Per germline, CDR1 SQVTM and CDR2 ANQGSEA. This CDR3 contains 13 residues. In DNA, the CDR3 is TGCAGCGGGTGGACAGGGGGTTACACTGAAGCTTTCTTT. This encodes CSGWTGGYTEAFF.

The rearrangement links TRBV6-6 to TRBJ1-2; possibly TRBD1 for D (6 bases). V lost 0 bases and J lost 6, with 14 bases in between. The CDR3 length is 15 residues. From germline, CDR1 is MNHNY and CDR2 SVGAGI (reference sequence). CDR3 protein: CASSYSTGTGDGYTF. The CDR3 nucleotides are TGTGCCAGCAGTTACTCGACAGGTACCGGGGATGGCTACACCTTC.

This sequence joins TRBV11-2 and TRBJ2-2; 10 nucleotides agree with TRBD1. The CDR3 is 15 amino acids. V shed 5 bases and J 6 bases; nucleotides not matched to a gene: 6. Germline CDR1 SGHAT, CDR2 FQNNGV. DNA of the CDR3: TGTGCCAGCAGCCACCGGGACAGGGGTGCCGGGGAGCTGTTTTTT. As protein: CASSHRDRGAGELFF. Supplemented by reference TRBV11-2 and TRBJ2-2, the full variable domain reads EAGVAQSPRYKIIEKRQSVAFWCNPISGHATLYWYQQILGQGPKLLIQFQNNGVVDDSQLPKDRFSAERLKGVDSTLKIQPAKLEDSAVYLCASSHRDRGAGELFFGEGSRLTVL.

This rearrangement joins TRBV5-1 to TRBJ2-2, with D perhaps TRBD2 (6 bases). This CDR3 spans 15 amino acids. CDR1 and CDR2 (germline): SGHRS, YFSETQ. Trimming removed 1 base from V and 9 bases from J, with 16 bases in between. CDR3 in DNA: TGCGCCAGCAGCTTGAGGCAGGGAGGTGCCCGGGAGCTGTTTTTT. This codes for CASSLRQGGARELFF.

The V call is TRBV5-1, the J call TRBJ2-1; TRBD2 matches at 9 bases. The CDR3 extends over 14 amino acids. The junction had 3 bases not matched to a gene; V was cut back by 0 bases and J by 8 bases. The germline V gene encodes CDR1 SGHRS and CDR2 YFSETQ. CDR3 region: CASSLGGRAHEQFF. Here the CDR3 DNA reads TGCGCCAGCAGCTTGGGCGGGAGGGCCCATGAGCAGTTCTTC.

The chain employs TRBV7-2 and TRBJ2-7; TRBD1 aligns across 8 bases. V dropped 4 bases and J dropped 4; count of bases not matched to a gene: 9. Looked up from germline, CDR1 is SGHTA and CDR2 is FQGNSA. This CDR3 is built from 15 residues. The CDR3 protein is CASSSPATGVYEQYF. In nucleotides, the CDR3 is TGTGCCAGCAGCTCCCCCGCGACAGGGGTTTACGAGCAGTACTTC.

The chain carries TRBV29-1 and TRBJ1-2; D ambiguous. Germline CDR1 and CDR2: SQVTM and ANQGSEA. Trimming pared 6 bases from V and 4 bases from J, leaving 9 bases between. CDR3 size: 11 residues. CDR3 nucleotides: TGCAGCGTAGTGGACCTCTATGGCTACACCTTC. It specifies CSVVDLYGYTF.

The chain links TRBV20-1 to TRBJ1-5, with D uncertain. Germline V gene data show CDR1 as DFQATT and CDR2 as SNEGSKA (reference sequence). The CDR3 totals 10 residues. V was cut by 6 bases and J by 6 bases, with 6 bases left in between. The CDR3 nucleotides are TGCAGTGCATTACGTCAGCCCCAGCATTTT. It codes for CSALRQPQHF.

J is TRBJ2-3 and V is TRBV4-2; no clear D gene. V shed 0 bases and J shed 4 bases, with 17 bases lying between them. CDR3 length equals 17 residues. Germline-derived CDR1 and CDR2 are LGHNA and YNFKEQ. DNA of the CDR3: TGTGCCAGCAGCCAAGATCTGGCTGGACCCCCCGCAGATACGCAGTATTTT. Protein product: CASSQDLAGPPADTQYF.

The chain uses TRBV12-3 or TRBV12-4 and TRBJ1-1; perhaps TRBD1 as D (6 bases). V was trimmed by 4 bases and J by 0 bases, leaving 18 bases between them. The CDR3 has 17 residues. CDR3 in amino acids: CASSYQGIRIMNTEAFF. DNA for the CDR3: TGTGCCAGCAGTTACCAGGGGATCCGGATTATGAACACTGAAGCTTTCTTT.

This chain links TRBV5-1 with TRBJ1-5; D is unclear. Trimming cost V 4 bases and J 7 bases, with 18 bases left between them. The CDR3 length is 15 residues. Per germline, CDR1 SGHRS and CDR2 YFSETQ. CDR3: CASSGDGSREQPQHF. For the CDR3, the DNA is TGCGCCAGCAGCGGGGATGGATCGAGGGAACAGCCCCAGCATTTT.

This clonotype was detected only a few times. The chain joins TRBV3-1 to TRBJ2-6; the match to TRBD1 covers 8 bases. The ends lost 0 bases at V and 8 bases at J; junction bases unmatched: 6. CDR1 and CDR2 (germline): LGHDT, YNNKEL (reference sequence). This CDR3 has 16 amino acids. CDR3 sequence (DNA): TGTGCCAGCAGCCAAGATTTCGGACAGGGACCCAACGTCCTGACTTTC. It yields the protein CASSQDFGQGPNVLTF.

The table lists this clonotype with many counts. The chain uses TRBV7-2 and TRBJ2-7; TRBD1 aligns across 10 bases. The germline V gene has CDR1 SGHTA and CDR2 FQGNSA. The CDR3 spans 14 residues. The junction had 4 bases not matched to a gene; V was cut back by 6 bases and J by 2 bases. CDR3 bases: TGTGCCAGCAGTTCGGGACAGGGGCCCTACGAGCAGTACTTC. Translating gives CASSSGQGPYEQYF.

The chain links TRBV6-5 to TRBJ2-7; the D call may be TRBD1 or TRBD2 (7 bases each). V lost 6 bases, J lost 2 bases, and 17 bases lay in between. In germline, CDR1 is MNHEY, CDR2 SVGAGI. The CDR3 totals 15 residues. This CDR3 is CASSRRQGGTYEQYF. The CDR3 DNA is TGTGCCAGCAGCCGACGACAGGGAGGGACCTACGAGCAGTACTTC.

This chain joins TRBV15 and TRBJ2-3; the D gene is possibly TRBD1 (6 bases). There are 17 residues in the CDR3. Trimming cost V 6 bases and J 5 bases, with 24 bases left between them. The germline gives CDR1 LNHNV, CDR2 YYDKDF (reference sequence). The CDR3 nucleotides read TGTGCCACCAGTAGATCACGACTGGTGGAACAGGGAGATACGCAGTATTTT. It specifies CATSRSRLVEQGDTQYF.

This clonotype has only a few counts. The chain carries TRBV7-2 and TRBJ2-3, with D uncertain. The CDR3 runs 15 residues. Germline loops: CDR1 SGHTA, CDR2 FQGNSA. V lost 2 bases, J lost 2 bases, and 11 bases lay in between. The DNA for the CDR3 is TGTGCCAGCAGCTTATATGGGCCGAACACAGATACGCAGTATTTT. This gives the protein CASSLYGPNTDTQYF.

This chain joins TRBV6-6 and TRBJ2-5; a weak D match, TRBD2 (5 bases). Trimming left V 0 bases short and J 1 base short, with 9 bases between. Germline CDR1 is MNHNY and CDR2 is SVGAGI (reference sequence). The CDR3 loop spans 15 amino acids. The DNA of the CDR3 is TGTGCCAGCAGTTACTCTTCCCGGGGCCAAGAGACCCAGTACTTC. Amino acid sequence: CASSYSSRGQETQYF.

The chain links TRBV28 to TRBJ2-3, with D hard to call. Germline V lookup: CDR1 MDHEN, CDR2 SYDVKM. Trimming stripped 7 bases from V and 2 bases from J, with 13 bases between. The CDR3 consists of 14 residues. The CDR3 sequence: CASTHYVDTDTQYF. CDR3 in DNA: TGTGCCAGCACTCATTATGTGGACACAGATACGCAGTATTTT. The entire variable domain, with the rest obtained from reference TRBV28 and TRBJ2-3, is as follows: DVKVTQSSRYLVKRTGEKVFLECVQDMDHENMFWYRQDPGLGLRLIYFSYDVKMKEKGDIPEGYSVSREKKERFSLILESASTNQTSMYLCASTHYVDTDTQYFGPGTRLTVL.

This clonotype was detected once. J is TRBJ1-1 and V is TRBV5-4, with 7 bases lining up with TRBD1. The CDR3 contains 13 residues. Germline V gene lookup returns CDR1 SGHNT and CDR2 YYREEE (reference sequence). The V segment lost 5 bases and the J segment 9 bases; nucleotides outside the gene matches: 10. In DNA, the CDR3 is TGTGCCAGCAGTCCAACCCTGGGACAGAAAGCTTTCTTT. This gives the protein CASSPTLGQKAFF.